This T cell receptor beta chain is from a study of T cell responses to AZD1222 COVID-19 vaccine. As concerns this clone: The antigen remains undetermined. This CDR3 is also generated by other DNA sequences in the sample.

Sequencing used immunoSEQ multiplex PCR; TCRdb keeps in-frame clones, though not all of them. The sample carries some 150,000 clones, 90% recorded once. The CDR3 length is 10 residues. The germline V gene encodes CDR1 SQVTM and CDR2 ANQGSEA. V was pared by 7 bases and J by 3 bases, with 6 bases between. General study points: A mostly white British donor set with more females was recruited, and clonal diversity was possibly underestimated. At study baseline, merely five or six AZD1222 recipients were seropositive.

Second-dose recipients at about 4 or about 12 weeks were treated as one pooled group. V is TRBV29-1 and J is TRBJ1-1; D ambiguous. The TCR was taken from an adult who received the AZD1222 COVID-19 vaccine. The input for sequencing was peripheral blood, taken 28 days after the second AZD1222 dose. Here the CDR3 reads CSGGDTEAFF. CDR3 in DNA: TGCAGCGGAGGAGACACTGAAGCTTTCTTT. The entire variable domain, with the rest obtained from reference TRBV29-1 and TRBJ1-1, is as follows: SAVISQKPSRDICQRGTSLTIQCQVDSQVTMMFWYRQQPGQSLTLIATANQGSEATYESGFVIDKFPISRPNLTFSTLTVSNMSPEDSSIYLCSGGDTEAFFGQGTRLTVV.